What follows describes a single T cell receptor beta chain. Its target is unknown. The entry originates in a study of early stage breast cancer tumors. Across the whole study: The ER+/PR+/HER2- tumors included roughly eight ductal and a few lobular carcinomas.

The table came from immunoSEQ multiplex PCR; TCRdb's copy has only in-frame clones and leaves some out. The sample contains 20,000 to 25,000 clones, 76% of which appear only once. The junction had 8 bases not matched to a gene; V was cut back by 5 bases and J by 6 bases. Germline V gene lookup returns CDR1 SGHAT and CDR2 FQNNGV. This CDR3 region has 15 residues. General study results and limits: Compared with adjacent normal breast tissue, tumors showed 2 to 3-fold greater T cell density and higher clonality. Functional markers like CD4, CD8 and FOXP3 were missed in bulk sequencing.

The source is a person between 60 and 69 years old with breast cancer. Sequenced input: blood. V gene TRBV11-2 combines with J gene TRBJ2-7; 12 bases are shared with TRBD2. This CDR3 is CASSVLAGGPSEQYF. The CDR3, as DNA: TGTGCCAGCAGCGTCCTAGCGGGAGGGCCTTCCGAGCAGTACTTC.